The T cell receptor (beta chain) described here comes from a study of cytomegalovirus exposure and HLA in healthy donors. Primers for the PCR totalled 60 Vbeta and 13 Jbeta. Measured with immunoSEQ multiplex PCR; TCRdb has only the in-frame clones, and not every one. The sample consists of 150,000 to 200,000 clones, roughly 80% of them appearing once. Study-wide results and caveats: Prior analysis indicated that the majority of TCR beta V segments exhibited productivity approximately 90% or approximately 30% of the time. It was 160 or so TCR beta chains that were listed as cytomegalovirus-associated. In vitro, three CMV-associated chains proved specific for CMV antigens. The authors considered a cluster of highly shared sequence variants likely to be a sequencing artifact.

This CDR3 comprises 13 residues. Losses at the gene ends were 8 bases for V and 7 bases for J; bases not matched to a gene: 10. CDR1 LNHDA and CDR2 SQIVND come from the germline V gene (reference sequence). As for this clone: Its specificity is not known.

The rearrangement joins TRBV19 to TRBJ1-1; 7 nucleotides agree with TRBD1. The source material was PBMCs. The sequence came from a woman aged 40 to 49 in good health and CMV-seropositive. The CDR3 region has the DNA TGTGCCAGTGAGTTTCGAGGGGGCATTGAAGCTTTCTTT. It specifies CASEFRGGIEAFF. The full variable domain, rest sourced from reference TRBV19 and TRBJ1-1, is DGGITQSPKYLFRKEGQNVTLSCEQNLNHDAMYWYRQDPGQGLRLIYYSQIVNDFQKGDIAEGYSVSREKKESFPLTVTSAQKNPTAFYLCASEFRGGIEAFFGQGTRLTVV.